These T cell receptor beta chains were read from a single sample in a study of cytomegalovirus exposure and HLA in healthy donors. Sequencing was performed with immunoSEQ multiplex PCR; in TCRdb, only in-frame clones are kept and a portion is missing. Of about 78,000 clones in the sample, around 60% were seen once. Material: PBMCs. Source of these receptors: a man aged 30-40 years in good health and CMV-seropositive. Both conserved end residues are part of each CDR3. The order of the fields is D gene, J gene, V gene, clone size, CDR3 protein, CDR3 DNA. A D gene is named only where the DNA matches it firmly. Where a row states a size, it is once, few, many or the class of an expanded clone; other rows omit it.

TRBD2 TRBJ2-2 TRBV6-4 few CASSAGGPDTGELFF TGTGCCAGCAGTGCGGGGGGGCCCGACACCGGGGAGCTGTTTTTT
TRBD1 TRBJ1-4 TRBV6-1 NA CASSSVGQMKKLFF TGTGCCAGCAGTTCGGTGGGACAGATGAAAAAACTGTTTTTT
TRBD2 TRBJ2-7 TRBV7-2 NA CASRLYSGSSYEQYF TGTGCCAGCAGGTTATATAGCGGGAGCTCCTACGAGCAGTACTTC
NA TRBJ1-6 TRBV6-5 NA CASSYPQSNSPLHF TGTGCCAGCAGTTACCCGCAGTCTAATTCACCCCTCCACTTT
TRBD2 TRBJ2-5 TRBV6-1 NA CAGSDLLAGGEETQYF TGTGCCGGCAGTGACCTACTAGCGGGAGGGGAAGAGACCCAGTACTTC
NA TRBJ2-3 TRBV11-3 NA CASKLAGLTDTQYF TGTGCCAGCAAATTGGCGGGCCTCACAGATACGCAGTATTTT
TRBD2 TRBJ2-3 TRBV10-3 NA CAIRGTAGTDTQYF TGTGCCATCAGGGGAACAGCGGGAACAGATACGCAGTATTTT
NA TRBJ2-7 TRBV6-6 NA CASSPRNLYEQYF TGTGCCAGCAGCCCGAGAAATTTATACGAGCAGTACTTC
NA TRBJ1-1 TRBV2 few CASEQGENTEAFF TGTGCCAGTGAACAGGGTGAGAACACTGAAGCTTTCTTT
TRBD2 TRBJ2-1 TRBV7-2 NA CASSLVGSGSVDEQFF TGTGCCAGCAGCTTAGTGGGTAGCGGGAGCGTAGATGAGCAGTTCTTC
TRBD2 TRBJ2-7 TRBV5-1 once CASSLGTSGSEQYF TGCGCCAGCAGCTTGGGGACTAGCGGGAGTGAGCAGTACTTC
TRBD1 TRBJ1-1 TRBV6-6 NA CASSLRQGTEAFF TGTGCCAGCAGTCTACGACAGGGCACTGAAGCTTTCTTT
NA TRBJ2-7 TRBV5-6 once CASIMTPFSYEQYF TGTGCCAGCATCATGACTCCTTTTTCCTACGAGCAGTACTTC
NA TRBJ2-5 TRBV27 few CASSFIRGETQYF TGTGCCAGCAGTTTTATTAGGGGAGAGACCCAGTACTTC
NA TRBJ1-2 TRBV28 NA CASNDRNYGYTF TGTGCCAGCAACGACAGGAACTATGGCTACACCTTC
NA TRBJ1-1 TRBV5-4 NA CASSKPDNLNTEAFF TGTGCCAGCAGTAAGCCGGACAACCTGAACACTGAAGCTTTCTTT
NA TRBJ1-3 TRBV7-8 NA CASSLVGLSGNTIYF TGTGCCAGCAGCTTAGTTGGACTATCTGGAAACACCATATATTTT
NA TRBJ1-2 TRBV4-1 once CASSQEPLGGANYGYTF TGCGCCAGCAGCCAAGAGCCCCTAGGGGGGGCTAACTATGGCTACACCTTC
NA TRBJ1-1 TRBV5-5 few CASSLQGHTEAFF TGTGCCAGCAGCTTGCAGGGGCACACTGAAGCTTTCTTT
TRBD2 TRBJ2-5 TRBV7-2 NA CASSLAGTSVETQYF TGTGCCAGCAGCTTAGCGGGGACTAGCGTAGAGACCCAGTACTTC
NA TRBJ2-3 TRBV18 NA CASSPGQIGTDTQYF TGTGCCAGCTCACCCGGACAGATTGGCACAGATACGCAGTATTTT